This TCR beta chain was recorded in a study of vaccination and CD4 T cells after COVID-19. The CDR3 is 15 residues long. Germline values: CDR1 MNHEY, CDR2 SVGEGT. With 6 bases clipped from V and 4 bases from J, the junction kept 9 bases outside the gene matches. Described treatment: roughly ten-day PBMC culture with coronavirus spike peptide pools or control peptides (ViraFEST assay). An Oncomine TCR Beta short-read assay was used to sequence the DNA from cultured CD4+ T cells. In TCRdb, the PCR reads were re-called with MiXCR into one record per CDR3 protein. The sample comprises over 8,500 distinct CDR3 sequences, roughly three quarters of which are singletons, and more than 9.5% rests with the top ten. As concerns this clonotype: Its target is not known.

The sequence came from a human donor who had recovered from COVID-19. The sequenced material came from CD4+ T cells from blood, cultured in vitro. The chain employs TRBV6-2 or TRBV6-3 and TRBJ1-2; TRBD1 matches 9 bases. CDR3 nucleotide sequence: TGTGCCAGCAGGCCGGGACAGGGCGCCGCCTATGGCTACACCTTC. Translation: CASRPGQGAAYGYTF.